This T cell receptor (beta chain) was identified in a study of blood T cell repertoires in COVID-19. Study as a whole: From T cells, B-cell-depleted T cells, or PBMCs came the material, which was cDNA or gDNA.

Per the original methods: Amplification of reference gene primers provided the estimated nucleated cell counts. Generated by immunoSEQ multiplex PCR, the TCRdb table keeps only in-frame clones and is missing some. V, J and clone size derive from that table, while D and trimming were established from the DNA sequence. Of around 200,000 clones listed, 85% are singletons. Cohort 3 donors counted as recovered after two negative PCRs, clearance, or resolved symptoms. The CDR3 totals 14 residues. With V trimmed by 5 bases and J by 4 bases, 4 bases remained unmatched. In germline, CDR1 is SGHVS, CDR2 FNYEAQ.

Sequenced input: PBMCs or T cells enriched from blood (not recorded which). This TCR came from a middle-aged man who had recovered from COVID-19. The chain uses TRBV7-6 and TRBJ2-2; TRBD1 matches at 7 bases. This CDR3 reads CASSTRQGTGELFF. CDR3 coding DNA: TGTGCCAGCAGCACGCGACAGGGCACCGGGGAGCTGTTTTTT.